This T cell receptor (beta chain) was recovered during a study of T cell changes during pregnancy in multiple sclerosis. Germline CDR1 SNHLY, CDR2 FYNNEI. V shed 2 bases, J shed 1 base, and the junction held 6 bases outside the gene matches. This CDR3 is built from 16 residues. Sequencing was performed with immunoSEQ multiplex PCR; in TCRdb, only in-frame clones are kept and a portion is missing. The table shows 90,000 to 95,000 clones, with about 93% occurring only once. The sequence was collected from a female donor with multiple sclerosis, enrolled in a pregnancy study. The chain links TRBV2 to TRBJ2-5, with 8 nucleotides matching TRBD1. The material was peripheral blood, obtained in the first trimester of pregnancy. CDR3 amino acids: CASSELGQGSQETQYF. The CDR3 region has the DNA TGTGCCAGCAGTGAATTAGGACAGGGTAGCCAAGAGACCCAGTACTTC.